A selection of T cell receptor beta chains follows, all from one sample in a study of blood T cell repertoires in COVID-19. Assay: immunoSEQ multiplex PCR; the TCRdb copy retains only in-frame clones and omits some. Of over 200,000 clones detected, 88% appear once; the ten largest clones hold just under 0.8%. Sequences were obtained from peripheral blood. The receptors come from a woman in her 30s with acute or convalescent COVID-19. Each CDR3 is given without its conserved first and last residue. Each record gives: J gene, clone size, V gene, D gene, CDR3 protein. D genes are given only for firm matches. Some rows mark clone size as missing; the rest say once, few, many or name a class of expanded clone.

J: TRBJ2-1; size: .; V: TRBV29-1; D: TRBD1; CDR3: SAGQAIGYNEQF
J: TRBJ1-2; size: .; V: TRBV19; D: TRBD1; CDR3: ASSTQPTRTGIYGYT
J: TRBJ2-3; size: .; V: TRBV27; D: TRBD2; CDR3: ASSSPSSGGVDTQY
J: TRBJ1-2; size: .; V: TRBV7-9; D: .; CDR3: ASSLNNDYGYT
J: TRBJ1-2; size: .; V: TRBV7-3; D: .; CDR3: ASSPLGGNGYT
J: TRBJ2-3; size: .; V: TRBV9; D: .; CDR3: ASSVVVSGSTDTQY
J: TRBJ2-1; size: .; V: TRBV6-5; D: .; CDR3: ASSSPHEQF
J: TRBJ2-7; size: .; V: TRBV4-2; D: TRBD1; CDR3: ASSHIGQDYEQY
J: TRBJ1-2; size: .; V: TRBV27; D: .; CDR3: ASRLTAHYGYT
J: TRBJ1-4; size: few; V: TRBV9; D: .; CDR3: ASSVGDEKLF
J: TRBJ1-5; size: once; V: TRBV19; D: TRBD1; CDR3: ASSVAGQGGQPQH
J: TRBJ2-7; size: .; V: TRBV19; D: TRBD2; CDR3: ASKDLAGINEQY
J: TRBJ2-3; size: .; V: TRBV23-1; D: .; CDR3: AISGSGPYTQY
J: TRBJ1-2; size: .; V: TRBV3-1/TRBV3-2; D: TRBD1; CDR3: ASSLLSGQGAEADYGYT
J: TRBJ1-3; size: .; V: TRBV13; D: TRBD1; CDR3: ASSLSPGQGGGNTIY
J: TRBJ1-4; size: .; V: TRBV29-1; D: .; CDR3: SVASGLSNEKLF
J: TRBJ2-3; size: .; V: TRBV30; D: TRBD2; CDR3: ARTLAGGSDTQY
J: TRBJ2-5; size: few; V: TRBV7-2; D: TRBD1; CDR3: ASRRSGTGARETQY
J: TRBJ1-5; size: .; V: TRBV19; D: .; CDR3: ASQKRGYGYGQPQH
J: TRBJ2-1; size: .; V: TRBV6-2/TRBV6-3; D: TRBD2; CDR3: ASSSGLAGI
J: TRBJ2-7; size: .; V: TRBV18; D: TRBD2; CDR3: ASSPPSGRFGLPVEQY
J: TRBJ2-2; size: .; V: TRBV7-2; D: .; CDR3: ASSLPGVQTGELF
J: TRBJ2-5; size: .; V: TRBV20-1; D: TRBD2; CDR3: SASGTSETQY
J: TRBJ2-1; size: few; V: TRBV11-2; D: .; CDR3: ASSLEGRFGEQF
J: TRBJ1-3; size: .; V: TRBV30; D: .; CDR3: AWAGGSSGNTIY
J: TRBJ2-1; size: .; V: TRBV6-2/TRBV6-3; D: .; CDR3: ASSYPTLVLNEQF
J: TRBJ1-1; size: .; V: TRBV2; D: TRBD1; CDR3: ASRVDRDTEAF
J: TRBJ1-2; size: .; V: TRBV6-1; D: .; CDR3: ASSEQVSYGYT
J: TRBJ1-2; size: .; V: TRBV12-3/TRBV12-4; D: TRBD1; CDR3: ASSLGTGYGYT
J: TRBJ1-3; size: .; V: TRBV29-1; D: .; CDR3: SVERGTGNTIY
J: TRBJ1-4; size: few; V: TRBV7-2; D: .; CDR3: ASSFSGRLAEKLF
J: TRBJ1-1; size: many; V: TRBV25-1; D: TRBD1; CDR3: ASSALRDSSTPEAF
J: TRBJ2-2; size: .; V: TRBV5-1; D: TRBD2; CDR3: ASSLGPSGIVTGELF
J: TRBJ2-1; size: .; V: TRBV7-2; D: TRBD2; CDR3: ASSPETSGRAAEQF
J: TRBJ2-5; size: .; V: TRBV19; D: TRBD1; CDR3: ASSIAGQGIQETQY
J: TRBJ2-7; size: .; V: TRBV19; D: TRBD1; CDR3: ASTPDRASTYEQY
J: TRBJ2-1; size: .; V: TRBV30; D: TRBD2; CDR3: AYSPAGGGGPYNEQF
J: TRBJ1-5; size: few; V: TRBV19; D: TRBD1; CDR3: ASTYFGTGGQPQH
J: TRBJ1-6; size: .; V: TRBV13; D: TRBD1; CDR3: ASSSRTGINSPLH
J: TRBJ1-6; size: .; V: TRBV6-5; D: .; CDR3: ASSSQGNIHSPLH
J: TRBJ2-5; size: .; V: TRBV19; D: TRBD2; CDR3: ASRELAGDVETQY
J: TRBJ1-5; size: .; V: TRBV28; D: .; CDR3: ASSSYKWGSRESQPQH
J: TRBJ2-3; size: .; V: TRBV4-3; D: TRBD2; CDR3: ASSQDVFLAGITDTQY
J: TRBJ1-3; size: .; V: TRBV3-1/TRBV3-2; D: TRBD1; CDR3: ASSQATRGQGRNTIY
J: TRBJ1-6; size: .; V: TRBV29-1; D: TRBD1; CDR3: SPRGSGTGLNNSPLH
J: TRBJ2-6; size: few; V: TRBV30; D: .; CDR3: AWSDNSGANVLT
J: TRBJ2-1; size: .; V: TRBV10-3; D: TRBD1; CDR3: AISEFRQGDEQF
J: TRBJ2-7; size: .; V: TRBV6-4; D: .; CDR3: ASSDSADSYEQY
J: TRBJ2-7; size: .; V: TRBV3-1/TRBV3-2; D: TRBD2; CDR3: ASSQDGTSREQY
J: TRBJ1-5; size: once; V: TRBV10-2; D: TRBD1; CDR3: ASGTGGSNSNQPQH
J: TRBJ2-4; size: .; V: TRBV30; D: TRBD1; CDR3: AWSPGTVDKNIQY
J: TRBJ2-1; size: .; V: TRBV11-2; D: .; CDR3: ASSLDQVIAIEQF